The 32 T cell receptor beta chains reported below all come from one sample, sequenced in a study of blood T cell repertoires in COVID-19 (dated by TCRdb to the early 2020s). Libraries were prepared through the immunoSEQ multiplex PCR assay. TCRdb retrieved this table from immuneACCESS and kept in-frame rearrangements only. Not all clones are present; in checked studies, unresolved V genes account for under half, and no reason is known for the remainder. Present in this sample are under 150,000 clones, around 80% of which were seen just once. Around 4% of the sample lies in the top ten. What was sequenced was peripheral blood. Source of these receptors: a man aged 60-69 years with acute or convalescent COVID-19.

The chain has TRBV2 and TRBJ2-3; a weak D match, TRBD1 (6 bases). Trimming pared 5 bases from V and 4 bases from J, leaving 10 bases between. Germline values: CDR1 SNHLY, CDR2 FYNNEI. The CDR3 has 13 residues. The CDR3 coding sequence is TGTGCCAGCAGTACAGGGCGGTCAGATACGCAGTATTTT. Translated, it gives CASSTGRSDTQYF.

CDR3 protein: CASSLGQGRNSPLHF. DNA for the CDR3: TGCGCCAGCAGCTTGGGACAGGGCAGGAATTCACCCCTCCACTTT. The rearrangement joins TRBV5-1 to TRBJ1-6; 7 nucleotides align to TRBD1. The CDR3 sequence is 15 residues long. After removal of 0 bases from V and 7 bases from J, the junction contained 4 bases not matched to a gene. The germline CDR1 and CDR2 sequences are SGHRS and YFSETQ.

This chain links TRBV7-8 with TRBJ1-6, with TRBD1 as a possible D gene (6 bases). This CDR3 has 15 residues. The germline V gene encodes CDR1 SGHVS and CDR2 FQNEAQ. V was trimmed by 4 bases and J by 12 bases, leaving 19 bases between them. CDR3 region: CASSSHLRGLIPLHF. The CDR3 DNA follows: TGTGCCAGCAGCTCACATCTCAGGGGCCTTATACCCCTCCACTTT.

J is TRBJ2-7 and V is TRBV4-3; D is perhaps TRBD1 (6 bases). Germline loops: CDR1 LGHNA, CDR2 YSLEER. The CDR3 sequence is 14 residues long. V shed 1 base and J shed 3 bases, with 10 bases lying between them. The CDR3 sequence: CASSQAGHIYEQYF. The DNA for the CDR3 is TGCGCCAGCAGCCAAGCGGGACATATCTACGAGCAGTACTTC.

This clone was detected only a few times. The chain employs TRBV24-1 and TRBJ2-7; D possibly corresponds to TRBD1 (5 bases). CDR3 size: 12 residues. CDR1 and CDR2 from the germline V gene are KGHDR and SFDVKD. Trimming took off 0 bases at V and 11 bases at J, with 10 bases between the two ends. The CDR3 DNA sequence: TGTGCCACCAGTGATTTGAGGGGAAGGGAGTACTTC. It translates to CATSDLRGREYF.

For the CDR3, the DNA is TGCAGCGCCCTCCGGCGGGGTAGCACAGATACGCAGTATTTT. It translates to CSALRRGSTDTQYF. V gene TRBV29-1 combines with J gene TRBJ2-3; tentative D call: TRBD2 (6 bases). The CDR3 is made up of 14 amino acids. CDR1 and CDR2 (germline): SQVTM, ANQGSEA. Trimming left V 7 bases short and J 0 bases short, with 14 bases between.

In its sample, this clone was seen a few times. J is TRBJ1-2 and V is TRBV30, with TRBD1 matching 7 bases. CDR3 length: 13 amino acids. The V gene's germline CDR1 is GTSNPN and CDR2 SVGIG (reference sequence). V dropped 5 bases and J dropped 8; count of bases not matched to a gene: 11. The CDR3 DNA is TGTGCCTGGTCCTACCGGGAGGGGGCAGGCTACACCTTC. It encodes CAWSYREGAGYTF.

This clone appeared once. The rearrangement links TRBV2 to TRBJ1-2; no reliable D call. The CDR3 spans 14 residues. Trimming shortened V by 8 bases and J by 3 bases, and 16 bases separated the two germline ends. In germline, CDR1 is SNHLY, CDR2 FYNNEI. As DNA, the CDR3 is TGTGCCAGCCGTGGCCAGATCGAATACTATGGCTACACCTTC. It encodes CASRGQIEYYGYTF. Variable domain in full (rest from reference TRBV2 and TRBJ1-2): EPEVTQTPSHQVTQMGQEVILRCVPISNHLYFYWYRQILGQKVEFLVSFYNNEISEKSEIFDDQFSVERPDGSNFTLKIRSTKLEDSAMYFCASRGQIEYYGYTFGSGTRLTVV.

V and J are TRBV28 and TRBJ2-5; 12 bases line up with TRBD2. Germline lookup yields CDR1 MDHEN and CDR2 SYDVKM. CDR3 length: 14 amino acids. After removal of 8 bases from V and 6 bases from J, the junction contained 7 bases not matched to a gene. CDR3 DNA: TGTGCCAGCGCCGCCGGACTAGCGGGAAAGACCCAGTACTTC. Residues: CASAAGLAGKTQYF.

The CDR3 sequence is CASSYWDRGRRETQYF. The CDR3 region has the DNA TGTGCCAGCAGTTACTGGGACAGGGGGCGCCGGGAGACCCAGTACTTC. The rearrangement uses TRBV6-2 or TRBV6-3 and TRBJ2-5; 12 bases fit TRBD1. From germline, CDR1 is MNHEY and CDR2 SVGEGT. This CDR3 comprises 16 residues. The trim removed 1 base at V and 5 bases at J, leaving 5 bases unmatched.

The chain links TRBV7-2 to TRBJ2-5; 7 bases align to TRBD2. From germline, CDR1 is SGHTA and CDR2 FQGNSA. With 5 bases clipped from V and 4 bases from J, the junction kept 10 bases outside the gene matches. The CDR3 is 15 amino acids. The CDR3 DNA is TGTGCCAGCAGCCCTAGTTGGGGGGGAAGAGAGACCCAGTACTTC. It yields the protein CASSPSWGGRETQYF. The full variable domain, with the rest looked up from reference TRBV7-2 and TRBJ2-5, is GAGVSQSPSNKVTEKGKDVELRCDPISGHTALYWYRQSLGQGLEFLIYFQGNSAPDKSGLPSDRFSAERTGGSVSTLTIQRTQQEDSAVYLCASSPSWGGRETQYFGPGTRLLVL.

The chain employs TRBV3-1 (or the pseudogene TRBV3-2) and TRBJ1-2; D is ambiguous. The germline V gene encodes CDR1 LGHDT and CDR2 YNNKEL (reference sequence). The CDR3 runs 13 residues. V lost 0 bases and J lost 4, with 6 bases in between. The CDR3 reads CASSQDLAYGYTF. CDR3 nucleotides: TGTGCCAGCAGCCAAGATCTGGCCTATGGCTACACCTTC.

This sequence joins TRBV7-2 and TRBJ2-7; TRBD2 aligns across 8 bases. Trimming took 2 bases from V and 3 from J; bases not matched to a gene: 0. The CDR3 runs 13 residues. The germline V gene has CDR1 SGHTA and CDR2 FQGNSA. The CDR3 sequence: CASSLLAGYEQYF. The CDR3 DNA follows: TGTGCCAGCAGCTTACTAGCGGGCTACGAGCAGTACTTC.

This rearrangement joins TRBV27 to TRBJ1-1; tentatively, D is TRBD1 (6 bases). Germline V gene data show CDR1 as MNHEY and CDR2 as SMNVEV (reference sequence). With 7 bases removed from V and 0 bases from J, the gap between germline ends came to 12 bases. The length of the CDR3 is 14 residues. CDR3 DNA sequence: TGTGCCAGCAAACGCGGACAGTTGAACACTGAAGCTTTCTTT. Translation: CASKRGQLNTEAFF.

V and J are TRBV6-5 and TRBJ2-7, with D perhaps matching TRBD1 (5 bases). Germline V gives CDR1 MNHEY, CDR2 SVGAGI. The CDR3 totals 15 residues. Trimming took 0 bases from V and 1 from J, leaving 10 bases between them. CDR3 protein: CASSYSIQGSYEQYF. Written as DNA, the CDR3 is TGTGCCAGCAGTTACTCGATCCAGGGATCCTACGAGCAGTACTTC.

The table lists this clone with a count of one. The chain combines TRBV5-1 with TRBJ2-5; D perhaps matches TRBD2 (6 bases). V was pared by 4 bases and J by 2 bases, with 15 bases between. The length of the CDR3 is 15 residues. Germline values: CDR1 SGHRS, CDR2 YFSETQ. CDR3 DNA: TGCGCCAGCAGCCCCAGTGGAGGGCTACAAGAGACCCAGTACTTC. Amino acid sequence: CASSPSGGLQETQYF. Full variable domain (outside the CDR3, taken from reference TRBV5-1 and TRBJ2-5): KAGVTQTPRYLIKTRGQQVTLSCSPISGHRSVSWYQQTPGQGLQFLFEYFSETQRNKGNFPGRFSGRQFSNSRSEMNVSTLELGDSALYLCASSPSGGLQETQYFGPGTRLLVL.

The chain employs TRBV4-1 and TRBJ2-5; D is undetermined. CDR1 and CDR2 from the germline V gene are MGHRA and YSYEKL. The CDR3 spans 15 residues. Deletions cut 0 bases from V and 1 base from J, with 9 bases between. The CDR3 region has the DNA TGCGCCAGCAGCCAAGAGCCGGGTCCCCAAGAGACCCAGTACTTC. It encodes CASSQEPGPQETQYF.

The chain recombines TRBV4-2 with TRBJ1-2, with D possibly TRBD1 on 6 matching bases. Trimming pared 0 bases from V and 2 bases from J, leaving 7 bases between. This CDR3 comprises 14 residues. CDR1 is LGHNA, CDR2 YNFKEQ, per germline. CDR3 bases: TGTGCCAGCAGCCAAGATGACAGGAACTATGGCTACACCTTC. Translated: CASSQDDRNYGYTF.

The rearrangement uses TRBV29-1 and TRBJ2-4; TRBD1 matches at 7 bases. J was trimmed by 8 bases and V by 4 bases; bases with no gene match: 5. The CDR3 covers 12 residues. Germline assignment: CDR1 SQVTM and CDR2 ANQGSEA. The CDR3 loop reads CSVGQGGDIQYF. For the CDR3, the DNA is TGCAGCGTTGGACAGGGTGGGGACATTCAGTACTTC. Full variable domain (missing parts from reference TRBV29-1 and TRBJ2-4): SAVISQKPSRDICQRGTSLTIQCQVDSQVTMMFWYRQQPGQSLTLIATANQGSEATYESGFVIDKFPISRPNLTFSTLTVSNMSPEDSSIYLCSVGQGGDIQYFGAGTRLSVL.

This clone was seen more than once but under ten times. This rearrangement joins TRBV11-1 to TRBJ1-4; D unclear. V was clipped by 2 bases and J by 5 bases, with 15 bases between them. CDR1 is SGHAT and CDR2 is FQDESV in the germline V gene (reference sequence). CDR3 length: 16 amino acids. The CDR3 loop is CASSLQGQARNEKLFF. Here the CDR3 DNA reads TGTGCCAGCAGCTTACAAGGCCAGGCGAGAAATGAAAAACTGTTTTTT.

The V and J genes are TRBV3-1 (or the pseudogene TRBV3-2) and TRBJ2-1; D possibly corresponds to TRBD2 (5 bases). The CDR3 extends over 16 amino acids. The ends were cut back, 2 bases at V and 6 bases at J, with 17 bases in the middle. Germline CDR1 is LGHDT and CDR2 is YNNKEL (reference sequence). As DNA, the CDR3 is TGTGCCAGCAGCCAACGGGCTGGGAAGAGGGTCAATGAGCAGTTCTTC. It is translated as CASSQRAGKRVNEQFF.

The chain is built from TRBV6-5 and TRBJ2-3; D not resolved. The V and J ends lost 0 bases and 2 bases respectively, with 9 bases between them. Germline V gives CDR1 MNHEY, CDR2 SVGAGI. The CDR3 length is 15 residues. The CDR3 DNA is TGTGCCAGCAGTTACTCTATTACAGTCACAGATACGCAGTATTTT. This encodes CASSYSITVTDTQYF.

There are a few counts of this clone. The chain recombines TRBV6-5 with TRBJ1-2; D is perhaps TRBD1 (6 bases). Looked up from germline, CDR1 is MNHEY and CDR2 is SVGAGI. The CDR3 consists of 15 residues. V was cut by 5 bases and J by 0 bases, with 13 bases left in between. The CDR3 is CASSRSTGSNYGYTF. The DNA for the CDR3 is TGTGCCAGCAGTCGTTCGACAGGATCTAACTATGGCTACACCTTC.

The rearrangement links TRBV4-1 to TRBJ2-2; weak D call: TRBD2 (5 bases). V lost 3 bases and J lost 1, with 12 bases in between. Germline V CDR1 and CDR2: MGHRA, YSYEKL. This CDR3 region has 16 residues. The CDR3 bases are TGCGCCAGCAGCCATCGGAGGACCCTGAACACCGGGGAGCTGTTTTTT. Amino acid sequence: CASSHRRTLNTGELFF.

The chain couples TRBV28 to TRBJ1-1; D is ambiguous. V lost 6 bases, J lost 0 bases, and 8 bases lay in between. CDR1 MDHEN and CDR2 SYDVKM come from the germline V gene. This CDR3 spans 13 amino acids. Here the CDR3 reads CASRSGMNTEAFF. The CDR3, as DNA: TGTGCCAGCAGGTCGGGAATGAACACTGAAGCTTTCTTT.

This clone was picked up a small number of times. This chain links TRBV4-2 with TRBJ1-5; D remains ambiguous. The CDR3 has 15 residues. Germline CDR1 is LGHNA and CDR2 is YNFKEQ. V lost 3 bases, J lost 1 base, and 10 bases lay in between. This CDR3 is CASSQEHPSNQPQHF. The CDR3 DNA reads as TGTGCCAGCAGCCAGGAGCATCCGAGCAATCAGCCCCAGCATTTT.

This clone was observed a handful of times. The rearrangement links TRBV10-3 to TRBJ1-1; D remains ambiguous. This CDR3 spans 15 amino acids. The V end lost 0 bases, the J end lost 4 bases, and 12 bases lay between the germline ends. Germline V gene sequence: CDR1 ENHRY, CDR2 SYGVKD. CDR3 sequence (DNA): TGTGCCATCAGTGAGTCAACAGTAAAGACCACTGAAGCTTTCTTT. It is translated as CAISESTVKTTEAFF.

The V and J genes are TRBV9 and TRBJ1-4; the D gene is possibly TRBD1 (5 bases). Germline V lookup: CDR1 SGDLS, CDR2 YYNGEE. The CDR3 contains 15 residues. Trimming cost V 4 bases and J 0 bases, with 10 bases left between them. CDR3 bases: TGTGCCAGCAGCCCAGGGTCCTCAACTAATGAAAAACTGTTTTTT. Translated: CASSPGSSTNEKLFF.

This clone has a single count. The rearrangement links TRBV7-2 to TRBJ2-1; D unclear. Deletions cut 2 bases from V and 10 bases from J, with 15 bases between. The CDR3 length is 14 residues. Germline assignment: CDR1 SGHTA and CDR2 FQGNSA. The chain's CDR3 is CASSLTYEVYEQFF. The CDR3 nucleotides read TGTGCCAGCAGCTTAACGTATGAGGTGTACGAGCAGTTCTTC.

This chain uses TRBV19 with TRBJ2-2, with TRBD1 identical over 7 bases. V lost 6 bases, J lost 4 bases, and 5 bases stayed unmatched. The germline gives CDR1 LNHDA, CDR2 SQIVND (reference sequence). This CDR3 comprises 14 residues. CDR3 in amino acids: CASSLGQVTGELFF. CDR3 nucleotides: TGTGCCAGTAGCTTAGGACAGGTCACCGGGGAGCTGTTTTTT.

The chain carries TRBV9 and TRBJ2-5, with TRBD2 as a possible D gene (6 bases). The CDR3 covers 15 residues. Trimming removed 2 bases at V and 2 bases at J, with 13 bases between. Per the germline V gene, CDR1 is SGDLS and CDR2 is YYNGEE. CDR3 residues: CASSVTAEGQETQYF. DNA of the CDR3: TGTGCCAGCAGCGTGACAGCGGAGGGGCAAGAGACCCAGTACTTC.

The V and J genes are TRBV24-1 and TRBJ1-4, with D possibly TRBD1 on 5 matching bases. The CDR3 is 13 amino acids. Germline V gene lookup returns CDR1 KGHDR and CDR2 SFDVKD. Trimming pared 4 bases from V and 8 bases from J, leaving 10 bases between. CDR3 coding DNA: TGTGCCACCAGTGAAGCGGGGCGCGAAAAACTGTTTTTT. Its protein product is CATSEAGREKLFF.